These T cell receptor beta chains were read from a single sample in a study of cytomegalovirus exposure and HLA in healthy donors. Sequenced by immunoSEQ multiplex PCR; TCRdb stores in-frame clones only, minus some. The repertoire includes roughly 60,000 clones, roughly 96% of them detected once, and 5.8% sits in the top ten. The sequenced sample was PBMCs. The receptors come from a woman in her late teens or twenties in good health and CMV-seropositive. Each CDR3 is given with its conserved first and last residue. D genes are given only for firm matches. Some rows mark clone size as missing; the rest say once, few, many or name a class of expanded clone.

-	TRBV2	-	TRBJ2-3	CASSESPTGTDTQYF	TGTGCCAGCAGTGAAAGCCCGACTGGCACAGATACGCAGTATTTT
-	TRBV19	-	TRBJ1-1	CASSIADTEAFF	TGTGCCAGTAGTATCGCAGACACTGAAGCTTTCTTT
TRBD1	TRBV7-9	-	TRBJ1-2	CASSPDRVELKYGYTF	TGTGCCAGCAGCCCTGACAGGGTTGAGCTGAAATATGGCTACACCTTC
-	TRBV7-9	-	TRBJ2-2	CASRRGTANTGELFF	TGTGCCAGTCGCCGGGGGACAGCGAACACCGGGGAGCTGTTTTTT
-	TRBV18	-	TRBJ1-1	CASSPPAGPNTEAFF	TGTGCCAGCTCACCACCGGCAGGTCCGAACACTGAAGCTTTCTTT
-	TRBV6-6	-	TRBJ2-3	CASGGPDTQYF	TGTGCCAGCGGGGGCCCAGATACGCAGTATTTT
TRBD1	TRBV7-9	-	TRBJ2-3	CASTLGGAGDTQYF	TGTGCCAGCACATTAGGGGGCGCGGGAGATACGCAGTATTTT
TRBD2	TRBV5-1	-	TRBJ2-5	CASSMTSGGGETQYF	TGCGCCAGCAGCATGACTAGCGGGGGGGGAGAGACCCAGTACTTC
-	TRBV5-1	-	TRBJ1-3	CASSFGQGSSGNTIYF	TGCGCCAGCAGCTTCGGGCAGGGGTCCTCTGGAAACACCATATATTTT
-	TRBV9	-	TRBJ2-3	CASSVGAGADTQYF	TGTGCCAGCAGCGTAGGGGCCGGTGCAGATACGCAGTATTTT
-	TRBV27	-	TRBJ2-5	CASSLFQGIGETQYF	TGTGCCAGCAGTTTATTCCAGGGGATAGGCGAGACCCAGTACTTC
TRBD1	TRBV4-3	-	TRBJ2-2	CASSQATGVADTGELFF	TGCGCCAGCAGCCAAGCAACAGGGGTGGCGGACACCGGGGAGCTGTTTTTT
TRBD1	TRBV2	-	TRBJ1-2	CARIGQGYGYTF	TGTGCCAGAATTGGACAGGGCTATGGCTACACCTTC
-	TRBV5-1	-	TRBJ2-1	CASRGTRSSYNEQFF	TGCGCCAGCAGAGGGACACGTAGCTCCTACAATGAGCAGTTCTTC
-	TRBV6-1	-	TRBJ1-3	CASSTMPHSGNTIYF	TGTGCCAGCAGCACGATGCCACACTCTGGAAACACCATATATTTT
TRBD1	TRBV6-6	-	TRBJ2-7	CASSSPDRGRGGEQYF	TGTGCCAGCAGCTCTCCGGACAGGGGGCGAGGAGGGGAGCAGTACTTC
-	TRBV2	-	TRBJ2-5	CASTRTDSPSRRYF	TGTGCCAGCACCAGGACGGACAGTCCCAGCAGGAGGTACTTC
-	TRBV7-3	-	TRBJ2-1	CASSLVVYNEQFF	TGTGCCAGCAGCTTAGTCGTGTACAATGAGCAGTTCTTC
-	TRBV4-1	once	TRBJ2-7	CASSPGDSSYEQYF	TGCGCCAGCAGCCCGGGGGACAGCTCCTACGAGCAGTACTTC
TRBD1	TRBV28	-	TRBJ2-7	CASSSKTGGDYEQYF	TGTGCCAGCAGTTCAAAGACAGGGGGGGACTACGAGCAGTACTTC
-	TRBV30	-	TRBJ1-1	CAWSGGHTEAFF	TGTGCCTGGAGTGGGGGCCACACTGAAGCTTTCTTT
TRBD2	TRBV7-8	-	TRBJ2-5	CASNRGGRETQYF	TGTGCCAGCAACCGGGGGGGGAGAGAGACCCAGTACTTC
-	TRBV11-1	-	TRBJ2-7	CASSPPREGEQYF	TGTGCCAGCAGCCCCCCCCGGGAAGGCGAGCAGTACTTC
TRBD1	TRBV14	once	TRBJ2-7	CASSQHPPGQGRGKSSYEQYF	TGTGCCAGCAGCCAACACCCACCGGGACAGGGACGAGGGAAGAGTTCCTACGAGCAGTACTTC
-	TRBV15	once	TRBJ1-5	CATSGTKFSNQPQHF	TGTGCCACCAGCGGCACCAAATTTAGCAATCAGCCCCAGCATTTT
TRBD2	TRBV6-6	-	TRBJ2-5	CASTLAGGPQETQYF	TGTGCCAGCACTTTAGCGGGAGGGCCCCAAGAGACCCAGTACTTC
TRBD1	TRBV5-6	few	TRBJ1-5	CASSSTGGWQPQHF	TGTGCCAGCAGCTCCACAGGGGGCTGGCAGCCCCAGCATTTT
-	TRBV30	-	TRBJ1-5	CAWSGTISNQPQHF	TGTGCCTGGTCCGGGACTATTAGCAATCAGCCCCAGCATTTT
-	TRBV14	-	TRBJ2-1	CASSPLGGVSSYNEQFF	TGTGCCAGCAGCCCCCTCGGCGGCGTGAGCTCCTACAATGAGCAGTTCTTC
TRBD2	TRBV9	-	TRBJ2-1	CASSPLAGDNEQFF	TGTGCCAGCAGCCCCTTAGCGGGGGACAATGAGCAGTTCTTC
TRBD1	TRBV7-8	-	TRBJ2-7	CASSSGQEYEQYF	TGTGCCAGCAGTTCCGGACAGGAATACGAGCAGTACTTC
TRBD1	TRBV10-3	-	TRBJ1-2	CAIGYDRVGDGYTF	TGTGCCATCGGGTACGACAGGGTGGGTGATGGCTACACCTTC
-	TRBV5-1	-	TRBJ2-7	CASSLVAGGGYEQYF	TGCGCCAGCAGCTTGGTTGCGGGCGGTGGCTACGAGCAGTACTTC
TRBD1	TRBV5-4	-	TRBJ2-1	CASSWAGQGAAEQFF	TGTGCCAGCAGCTGGGCGGGACAGGGGGCCGCTGAGCAGTTCTTC
TRBD1	TRBV7-9	-	TRBJ2-7	CASSPTRTGGYEQYF	TGTGCCAGCAGCCCCACACGGACAGGGGGGTACGAGCAGTACTTC
TRBD1	TRBV6-1	-	TRBJ2-5	CASSGGGQQETQYF	TGTGCCAGCAGTGGAGGGGGACAGCAAGAGACCCAGTACTTC
TRBD2	TRBV30	-	TRBJ2-1	CACQRLAESLNEQFF	TGTGCCTGTCAGAGACTAGCGGAGTCGCTCAATGAGCAGTTCTTC
TRBD1	TRBV7-7	-	TRBJ2-2	CASSPTGGLNTGELFF	TGTGCCAGCAGTCCTACAGGGGGCTTGAACACCGGGGAGCTGTTTTTT
TRBD1	TRBV7-2	-	TRBJ1-2	CASSLRTGSYGYTF	TGTGCCAGCAGCTTGAGGACAGGGAGTTATGGCTACACCTTC
-	TRBV4-3	-	TRBJ1-3	CASSQISGSPGNTIYF	TGCGCCAGCAGCCAAATATCAGGGTCCCCTGGAAACACCATATATTTT
-	TRBV6-5	-	TRBJ2-1	CASSRTQAANEQFF	TGTGCCAGCTCCCGAACACAAGCGGCGAATGAGCAGTTCTTC
TRBD1	TRBV5-5	-	TRBJ2-5	CASSWKPQGAGETQYF	TGTGCCAGCAGCTGGAAGCCACAGGGGGCTGGGGAGACCCAGTACTTC
-	TRBV27	-	TRBJ2-2	CASSSPRQEGTGELFF	TGTGCCAGCAGTTCGCCTCGACAAGAGGGCACCGGGGAGCTGTTTTTT